The text below deals with one T cell receptor (beta chain). Its antigen is undetermined. A much larger clone lies one base from this, so it may be a read error. This record belongs to a study of Graves' ophthalmopathy and Graves' hyperthyroidism. TCR beta CDR3 regions were amplified from RNA transcripts. First-round RT-PCR employed HTBI primers, with a second-round multiplex PCR after it. TCRdb re-called the multiplex PCR reads through MiXCR, storing one row per CDR3 protein. The sample has more than 1,000,000 distinct CDR3 sequences, less than 45% seen once. General study findings and limits: Most clonotypes expanded in thyroid above 0.001 frequency were present in blood too. Discrimination between ophthalmopathy and stable hyperthyroidism by a 13-signature model showed 85% to 90% sensitivity and less than 84% specificity. The model forecast ophthalmopathy progression, reaching roughly 64% sensitivity and about 72% specificity.

Other autoimmune diseases, uncontrolled infections, pregnancy or lactation excluded patients from enrollment. The CDR3 consists of 12 residues. CDR1 and CDR2 from the germline V gene are SGHTA and FQGNSA. The sequence was collected from an adult man with Graves' hyperthyroidism. The sample consisted of peripheral blood or thyroid tissue (not recorded which). The chain uses TRBV7-2 and TRBJ1-1, with D hard to call. CDR3 residues: CASGLEAGEAFF. The DNA of the CDR3 is TGTGCCAGCGGCTTAGAGGCGGGTGAAGCTTTCTTT.